This T cell receptor (beta chain) was documented in a study of T cells after yellow fever vaccination. Germline CDR1 reads DFQATT; CDR2 reads SNEGSKA (reference sequence). The CDR3 is 14 amino acids. J lost 0 bases, V lost 5 bases, and 4 bases had no gene match. TCRdb analysed the 5' RACE reads with MiXCR anew, one entry per CDR3 protein. The sample contains 450,000 to 550,000 distinct CDR3 sequences, 21% of which appear only once. This clonotype came up a few times. The sequence came from a man aged 18 to 29 who received the YFV17D yellow fever vaccine. Specimen: PBMCs, collected roughly 20 days after the first yellow fever vaccination. The chain couples TRBV20-1 to TRBJ2-3, with TRBD1 matching 8 bases. The CDR3 is CSAGTGGSTDTQYF. CDR3 in DNA: TGCAGTGCTGGCACAGGGGGAAGCACAGATACGCAGTATTTT.